This is a list of T cell receptor beta chains from one sample in a study of STAT5B mutations in CD4+ large granular lymphocyte leukemia. Clones were read by immunoSEQ multiplex PCR, and TCRdb kept only the in-frame ones, dropping some. This sample carries over 35,000 clones, 85% of them seen once, and the ten largest clones take roughly 1.2%. Specimen: CD4+ T cells from blood buffy coats. These receptors all come from a human donor in good health. CDR3s include the opening cysteine and the closing phenylalanine or tryptophan. The D gene is left open where the match is weak. Size tells how often a clone was seen (once, few, many) or the class of an expanded clone, and some rows leave it out.

clone_size j_call v_call d_call cdr3_nt cdr3_aa
NA TRBJ2-1 TRBV10-1 TRBD2 TGCGCCAGCAGTGAGGTAGCGGGTTCCTACAATGAGCAGTTCTTC CASSEVAGSYNEQFF
once TRBJ1-5 TRBV27 NA TGTGCCAGCAGTTTAGCGGGCACCTATCAGCCCCAGCATTTT CASSLAGTYQPQHF
NA TRBJ2-7 TRBV11-3 NA TGTGCCAGCAGCCCAGGGGTCAACTACGAGCAGTACTTC CASSPGVNYEQYF
NA TRBJ1-1 TRBV6-1 TRBD1 TGTGCCAGCAGATCCGGGACAGCAATGAACACTGAAGCTTTCTTT CASRSGTAMNTEAFF
NA TRBJ2-7 TRBV30 NA TGTGCCTGGAGTCTTAGCTCCTACGAGCAGTACTTC CAWSLSSYEQYF
NA TRBJ2-7 TRBV20-1 NA TGCAGTGCTAGAGGCGACGAGCAGTACTTC CSARGDEQYF
NA TRBJ2-3 TRBV28 NA TGTGCCAGCAGTTTAGGGGGCAGGGATACGCAGTATTTT CASSLGGRDTQYF
NA TRBJ1-6 TRBV5-1 NA TGCGCCAGCAGCTTGGCGTCAGATAATAATTCACCCCTCCACTTT CASSLASDNNSPLHF
NA TRBJ2-5 TRBV18 TRBD1 TGTGCCAGCTCGATCCGGACAGGAGAGACCCAGTACTTC CASSIRTGETQYF
few TRBJ2-1 TRBV11-3 NA TGTGCCAGCAGCTTAGATGGGGGTGAGCAGTTCTTC CASSLDGGEQFF
NA TRBJ1-5 TRBV2 NA TGTGCCAGCAGTGAGGGAGCTGGGCTAAATCAGCCCCAGCATTTT CASSEGAGLNQPQHF
NA TRBJ1-4 TRBV28 NA TGTGCCAGCAGGTCCGAAAAACTGTTTTTT CASRSEKLFF
NA TRBJ2-1 TRBV7-6 TRBD2 TGTGCCAGCAGCTACTCTAGCGGGGGGGCTAATGAGCAGTTCTTC CASSYSSGGANEQFF
once TRBJ2-7 TRBV6-5 NA TGTGCCAGCAGTTACTCTGAGGGCGAGCAGTACTTC CASSYSEGEQYF
NA TRBJ2-1 TRBV19 NA TGTGCCAGTAGTATCCCGGGGGAGAGCTCCTACAATGAGCAGTTCTTC CASSIPGESSYNEQFF
NA TRBJ2-1 TRBV5-1 TRBD2 TGCGCCAGCAGCCATCTTCCGGGACTAGCGGGGGGAACACTACTTACAAGTGAGCAGTTCTTC CASSHLPGLAGGTLLTSEQFF
NA TRBJ1-2 TRBV30 NA TGTGCCTGGAGCGTGCAGGAGAACTATGGCTACACCTTC CAWSVQENYGYTF